Listed below are T cell receptor beta chains from one sample, sequenced in a study of CD8+CD57+ T cells in acquired aplastic anemia. In TCRdb, the reads were re-called with MiXCR into one record per CDR3 protein. The data hold 130,000 or so distinct CDR3 sequences, with under 65% observed a single time. Sequencing was carried out using sorted CD4+, CD8+, or CD8+CD57+ T cells (not recorded which) from PBMCs. These receptor sequences come from a human donor with aplastic anemia. Each CDR3 is given with its conserved first and last residue. Each record gives: CDR3 length, V gene, clone size, J gene, D gene, CDR3 DNA, CDR3 protein. D genes are given only for firm matches. The size field is filled for only some rows; it gives once, few, many or a size class.

cdr3_length: 13; v_call: TRBV15; clone_size: .; j_call: TRBJ2-5; d_call: .; cdr3_nt: TGTGCCACCAGCAGAGATTCAGGAGAGACCCAGTACTTC; cdr3_aa: CATSRDSGETQYF
cdr3_length: 15; v_call: TRBV5-6; clone_size: .; j_call: TRBJ2-3; d_call: TRBD2; cdr3_nt: TGTGCCAGCAGCCCCGGGAGCGGGAGGTCGGATACGCAGTATTTT; cdr3_aa: CASSPGSGRSDTQYF
cdr3_length: 13; v_call: TRBV5-1; clone_size: many; j_call: TRBJ1-2; d_call: TRBD1; cdr3_nt: TGCGCCAGCAGCCAACGGACAGGGCGAGACTACACCTTC; cdr3_aa: CASSQRTGRDYTF
cdr3_length: 16; v_call: TRBV11-2; clone_size: .; j_call: TRBJ2-3; d_call: TRBD2; cdr3_nt: TGTGCCAGCAGCCCGAGGCCAGCGGGGGGGCCAGATACGCAGTATTTT; cdr3_aa: CASSPRPAGGPDTQYF
cdr3_length: 14; v_call: TRBV29-1; clone_size: once; j_call: TRBJ2-1; d_call: TRBD2; cdr3_nt: TGCAGCGTTGAACTAGCGGGGGGGGGAGGTGAGCAGTTCTTC; cdr3_aa: CSVELAGGGGEQFF
cdr3_length: 14; v_call: TRBV10-3; clone_size: .; j_call: TRBJ2-1; d_call: .; cdr3_nt: TGTGCCACCCAAATAGGAGACTCCTACAATGAGCAGTTCTTC; cdr3_aa: CATQIGDSYNEQFF
cdr3_length: 17; v_call: TRBV7-8; clone_size: many; j_call: TRBJ2-7; d_call: .; cdr3_nt: TGTGCCAGCAGCTTAAGCCCCACGGGCCCGCGTCTCTACGAGCAGTACTTC; cdr3_aa: CASSLSPTGPRLYEQYF
cdr3_length: 13; v_call: TRBV27; clone_size: .; j_call: TRBJ2-7; d_call: .; cdr3_nt: TGTGCCAGCAAGAGGACGGATACCTACGAGCAGTACTTC; cdr3_aa: CASKRTDTYEQYF
cdr3_length: 15; v_call: TRBV3-1; clone_size: few; j_call: TRBJ2-3; d_call: TRBD2; cdr3_nt: TGTGCCAGCAGCCCACCCGGGACTAGAACAGATACGCAGTATTTT; cdr3_aa: CASSPPGTRTDTQYF
cdr3_length: 8; v_call: TRBV6-1; clone_size: many; j_call: TRBJ1-1; d_call: .; cdr3_nt: TGTGCCTCCACTGAAGCTTTCTTT; cdr3_aa: CASTEAFF
cdr3_length: 14; v_call: TRBV28; clone_size: .; j_call: TRBJ1-5; d_call: .; cdr3_nt: TGTGCCAGCGGGGACCGGGACCCCAATCAGCCCCAGCATTTT; cdr3_aa: CASGDRDPNQPQHF
cdr3_length: 17; v_call: TRBV27; clone_size: few; j_call: TRBJ1-2; d_call: .; cdr3_nt: TGTGCCAGCAGTTTATCGTCATGGTGGGGGAGCAACTATGGCTACACCTTC; cdr3_aa: CASSLSSWWGSNYGYTF
cdr3_length: 15; v_call: TRBV25-1; clone_size: few; j_call: TRBJ2-3; d_call: TRBD2; cdr3_nt: TGTGCCAGCACACGAGCGGGGACTAGCACAGATACGCAGTATTTT; cdr3_aa: CASTRAGTSTDTQYF
cdr3_length: 16; v_call: TRBV9; clone_size: .; j_call: TRBJ2-7; d_call: .; cdr3_nt: TGTGCCAGCAGCGTAGCGGCAGGGGCTGGGCCCTACGAGCAGTACTTC; cdr3_aa: CASSVAAGAGPYEQYF
cdr3_length: 14; v_call: TRBV24-1; clone_size: .; j_call: TRBJ2-3; d_call: TRBD1; cdr3_nt: TGTGCCACCAGCGACAGGGGGCGAACAGATACGCAGTATTTT; cdr3_aa: CATSDRGRTDTQYF
cdr3_length: 14; v_call: TRBV15; clone_size: many; j_call: TRBJ1-5; d_call: .; cdr3_nt: TGTGCCACCAGTGAGTTCTCTAGCAATCAGCCCCAGCATTTT; cdr3_aa: CATSEFSSNQPQHF
cdr3_length: 13; v_call: TRBV29-1; clone_size: .; j_call: TRBJ1-6; d_call: .; cdr3_nt: TGCAGCGTCCAAGGGTCCTATAATTCACCCCTCCACTTT; cdr3_aa: CSVQGSYNSPLHF
cdr3_length: 14; v_call: TRBV6-1; clone_size: .; j_call: TRBJ2-7; d_call: TRBD2; cdr3_nt: TGTGCCAGCAGTGGTAGCGGGGACCCCTACGAGCAGTACTTC; cdr3_aa: CASSGSGDPYEQYF
cdr3_length: 14; v_call: TRBV24-1; clone_size: .; j_call: TRBJ1-2; d_call: TRBD1; cdr3_nt: TGTGCCACCAGTGATGTTACAGGGGGCCGAGGCTACACCTTC; cdr3_aa: CATSDVTGGRGYTF
cdr3_length: 12; v_call: TRBV9; clone_size: many; j_call: TRBJ1-3; d_call: .; cdr3_nt: TGTGCCAGCAGCCCACCTCGGGGGGCCATATATTTT; cdr3_aa: CASSPPRGAIYF
cdr3_length: 14; v_call: TRBV19; clone_size: .; j_call: TRBJ2-3; d_call: TRBD1; cdr3_nt: TGTGCCAGTAGTACACAGGGGGCACCAGATACGCAGTATTTT; cdr3_aa: CASSTQGAPDTQYF
cdr3_length: 13; v_call: TRBV19; clone_size: .; j_call: TRBJ1-1; d_call: TRBD1; cdr3_nt: TGTGCCAGTAGCGACAGGGGGATCGCTGAAGCTTTCTTT; cdr3_aa: CASSDRGIAEAFF
cdr3_length: 15; v_call: TRBV2; clone_size: few; j_call: TRBJ2-7; d_call: TRBD1; cdr3_nt: TGTGCCAGCAGTTCCAACAGGGGGCTGTCGTACGAGCAGTACTTC; cdr3_aa: CASSSNRGLSYEQYF
cdr3_length: 13; v_call: TRBV7-3; clone_size: .; j_call: TRBJ2-3; d_call: .; cdr3_nt: TGTGCCAGCAGCTCCTCGCCCACAGATACGCAGTATTTT; cdr3_aa: CASSSSPTDTQYF
cdr3_length: 17; v_call: TRBV15; clone_size: few; j_call: TRBJ1-4; d_call: .; cdr3_nt: TGTGCCACCGGATCCACGCGGACAGTGGCAACTAATGAAAAACTGTTTTTT; cdr3_aa: CATGSTRTVATNEKLFF
cdr3_length: 15; v_call: TRBV11-2; clone_size: .; j_call: TRBJ1-2; d_call: TRBD1; cdr3_nt: TGTGCCAGCAGCCTAGACAGGGGGCCTGGCTATGGGTACACCTTC; cdr3_aa: CASSLDRGPGYGYTF
cdr3_length: 15; v_call: TRBV7-2; clone_size: many; j_call: TRBJ2-7; d_call: .; cdr3_nt: TGTGCCAGCAGCCTGACAACTGGGGGGTTCTACGAGCAGTACTTC; cdr3_aa: CASSLTTGGFYEQYF
cdr3_length: 15; v_call: TRBV7-2; clone_size: many; j_call: TRBJ2-5; d_call: .; cdr3_nt: TGTGCCAGCAGCCCCTACTTGGGGGCGGCAGAGACCCAGTACTTC; cdr3_aa: CASSPYLGAAETQYF
cdr3_length: 14; v_call: TRBV9; clone_size: many; j_call: TRBJ1-5; d_call: .; cdr3_nt: TGTGCCAGCGCGTCCGGGGCAGTCAATCAGCCCCAGCATTTT; cdr3_aa: CASASGAVNQPQHF
cdr3_length: 13; v_call: TRBV7-9; clone_size: .; j_call: TRBJ2-3; d_call: TRBD1; cdr3_nt: TGTGCCAGCAGCCTCCCACAGGGGGATACGCAGTATTTT; cdr3_aa: CASSLPQGDTQYF
cdr3_length: 15; v_call: TRBV10-3; clone_size: .; j_call: TRBJ1-5; d_call: .; cdr3_nt: TGTGCCATATCCGCGGGGCAGATGAGCAATCAGCCCCAGCATTTT; cdr3_aa: CAISAGQMSNQPQHF
cdr3_length: 15; v_call: TRBV29-1; clone_size: .; j_call: TRBJ2-5; d_call: .; cdr3_nt: TGCAGCGTTGATCGGTCAGAGCATGAACAAGAGACCCAGTACTTC; cdr3_aa: CSVDRSEHEQETQYF
cdr3_length: 15; v_call: TRBV7-6; clone_size: .; j_call: TRBJ2-7; d_call: .; cdr3_nt: TGTGCCACCGCCTCGAGGTCCACGGGCTCCTACGAGCAGTACTTC; cdr3_aa: CATASRSTGSYEQYF
cdr3_length: 15; v_call: TRBV20-1; clone_size: .; j_call: TRBJ2-7; d_call: TRBD2; cdr3_nt: TGCAGTGCTAGTAACGTTGGCAGCGGGAGTGGCGAGCAGTACTTC; cdr3_aa: CSASNVGSGSGEQYF
cdr3_length: 12; v_call: TRBV6-5; clone_size: .; j_call: TRBJ2-7; d_call: .; cdr3_nt: TGTGCCAGCAGTTACGCAGGGAACGAGCAGTACTTC; cdr3_aa: CASSYAGNEQYF
cdr3_length: 13; v_call: TRBV18; clone_size: few; j_call: TRBJ1-1; d_call: .; cdr3_nt: TGTGCCAGCTCACCGACCGAGTCCTGGGAAGCTTTCTTT; cdr3_aa: CASSPTESWEAFF
cdr3_length: 13; v_call: TRBV7-3; clone_size: .; j_call: TRBJ2-2; d_call: .; cdr3_nt: TGTGCCAGCAGCTTAAAACGGGACGGGGAGCTGTTTTTT; cdr3_aa: CASSLKRDGELFF
cdr3_length: 14; v_call: TRBV5-5; clone_size: many; j_call: TRBJ2-7; d_call: .; cdr3_nt: TGTGCCAGCAGCTTGGACGCGGATACCTACGAGCAGTACTTC; cdr3_aa: CASSLDADTYEQYF
cdr3_length: 13; v_call: TRBV29-1; clone_size: .; j_call: TRBJ2-5; d_call: TRBD2; cdr3_nt: TGCAGCGTTGAAACGGGAGGGCCGGGGACCCAGTACTTC; cdr3_aa: CSVETGGPGTQYF